These 32 T cell receptor beta chains share one sample of origin, sequenced in a study of T-cell reconstitution after alpha-beta-depleted transplantation in children. Using unique molecular identifiers, the investigators prepared the TCRbeta library. Via MiXCR, TCRdb re-called the PCR reads, giving one row per CDR3 protein. The data show more than 120,000 distinct CDR3 sequences, with around 8.5% seen just once and around a sixth held by the top ten. The sample consisted of PBMCs, mostly from graft donor cells, taken 180 days after TCRalphabeta/CD19-depleted stem cell transplant. These receptors originate from a female patient between 2 and 15 years old who had a stem cell transplant for congenital amegakaryocytic thrombocytopenia, so the T cells may come from the graft donor.

V gene TRBV30 combines with J gene TRBJ2-6, with D perhaps given as TRBD1 or TRBD2 (7 bases each). This CDR3 spans 14 amino acids. Per germline, CDR1 GTSNPN and CDR2 SVGIG (reference sequence). The germline V and J ends were trimmed by 3 bases and 3 bases, with 9 bases remaining between them. CDR3 residues: CAWSRGGGANVLTF. CDR3 nucleotide sequence: TGTGCCTGGAGCAGGGGGGGTGGGGCCAACGTCCTGACTTTC.

This clonotype was picked up a small number of times. The chain joins TRBV28 to TRBJ1-1; D is possibly TRBD1 (6 bases). The CDR3 totals 13 residues. V lost 5 bases and J 3 bases, leaving 10 bases between the germline ends. CDR1 is MDHEN, CDR2 SYDVKM, per germline. The DNA of the CDR3 is TGTGCCAGCAGTGGGGGGGCATACACTGAAGCTTTCTTT. Amino acid sequence: CASSGGAYTEAFF.

This clonotype was found a few times. A read error may be the cause here, since a much bigger clone is one base away. This chain connects TRBV20-1 to TRBJ2-4; tentative D call: TRBD1 (5 bases). V was trimmed by 5 bases and J by 12 bases, leaving 23 bases between them. This CDR3 region has 14 residues. Germline V lookup: CDR1 DFQATT, CDR2 SNEGSKA (reference sequence). The CDR3 sequence is CSAGPGPNGDSQYF. Here the CDR3 DNA reads TGCAGTGCTGGCCCCGGGCCTAACGGCGACAGTCAGTACTTC.

This clonotype has a count of ten or more. This sequence joins TRBV10-3 and TRBJ2-3; D tentatively fits TRBD1 or TRBD2 (5 bases each). Germline CDR1 reads ENHRY; CDR2 reads SYGVKD. CDR3 size: 13 residues. V was shortened by 0 bases and J by 7 bases, with 8 bases between the two germline ends. CDR3 sequence (DNA): TGTGCCATCAGTGAGTCTGGGACGAATACGCAGTATTTT. It is translated as CAISESGTNTQYF.

The chain is built from TRBV5-1 and TRBJ2-7; no firm D call. In germline, CDR1 is SGHRS, CDR2 YFSETQ. Trimming took off 2 bases at V and 0 bases at J, with 6 bases between the two ends. The CDR3 is 13 amino acids. CDR3 amino acids: CASSFGLSYEQYF. Written as DNA, the CDR3 is TGCGCCAGCAGCTTTGGCCTCTCCTACGAGCAGTACTTC.

There are many counts of this clonotype. This chain links TRBV5-1 with TRBJ2-7, with a possible D match to TRBD1 (6 bases). There are 14 residues in the CDR3. The germline CDR1 and CDR2 sequences are SGHRS and YFSETQ. V dropped 5 bases and J dropped 7 bases, with 19 bases sitting between them. DNA for the CDR3: TGCGCCAGCAGACCCAGCCACTACAGGGATGAGCAGTACTTC. Amino acid sequence: CASRPSHYRDEQYF.

This clonotype has ten or more counts. This sequence joins TRBV5-1 and TRBJ2-1, with 14 nucleotides matching TRBD2. V shed 1 base and J 8 bases; nucleotides not matched to a gene: 11. This CDR3 has 18 amino acids. Germline V gene data show CDR1 as SGHRS and CDR2 as YFSETQ. The DNA of the CDR3 is TGCGCCAGCAGCTTGCCCGAAGGGACTAGCGGGAGTAGGTATGAGCAGTTCTTC. Its translation: CASSLPEGTSGSRYEQFF. The complete variable domain, with remaining parts taken from reference TRBV5-1 and TRBJ2-1, reads KAGVTQTPRYLIKTRGQQVTLSCSPISGHRSVSWYQQTPGQGLQFLFEYFSETQRNKGNFPGRFSGRQFSNSRSEMNVSTLELGDSALYLCASSLPEGTSGSRYEQFFGPGTRLTVL.

This clonotype has at least ten counts. The chain links TRBV5-6 to TRBJ2-5; a weak D match, TRBD1 (5 bases). CDR3 size: 13 residues. Germline lookup yields CDR1 SGHDT and CDR2 YYEEEE. The germline V and J ends were trimmed by 4 bases and 5 bases, with 12 bases remaining between them. DNA for the CDR3: TGTGCCAGCAGCGTCAGGGATGGGGAGACCCAGTACTTC. Translation gives CASSVRDGETQYF. The full variable domain, its missing parts supplied by reference TRBV5-6 and TRBJ2-5, is DAGVTQSPTHLIKTRGQQVTLRCSPKSGHDTVSWYQQALGQGPQFIFQYYEEEERQRGNFPDRFSGHQFPNYSSELNVNALLLGDSALYLCASSVRDGETQYFGPGTRLLVL.

The chain uses TRBV6-1 and TRBJ2-3; D may be TRBD1 (5 bases). Deletions cut 1 base from V and 2 bases from J, with 13 bases between. Looked up from germline, CDR1 is MNHNS and CDR2 is SASEGT. The CDR3 loop spans 16 amino acids. The CDR3 sequence: CASSEGGQPHTDTQYF. The CDR3 DNA is TGTGCCAGCAGTGAAGGAGGACAACCCCACACAGATACGCAGTATTTT.

The sample holds many counts of this clonotype. The V call is TRBV5-8, the J call TRBJ2-7, with 7 bases fitting TRBD2. Germline lookup yields CDR1 SGHTS and CDR2 YDEGEE. V dropped 0 bases and J dropped 2; count of bases not matched to a gene: 5. CDR3 size: 15 residues. The CDR3: CASSLVGGPTYEQYF. The CDR3 bases are TGTGCCAGCAGCTTGGTGGGAGGGCCGACCTACGAGCAGTACTTC.

This clonotype was counted many times. The genes are TRBV7-2 and TRBJ2-7, with D tentatively TRBD1 or TRBD2 (5 bases each). Germline CDR1 is SGHTA and CDR2 is FQGNSA. Between the trimmed V and J ends, which lost 3 bases and 0 bases, there was a span of 15 bases. The CDR3 extends over 16 amino acids. The CDR3 DNA is TGTGCCAGCAGCTTTGAGGGACGGACATTCTCCTACGAGCAGTACTTC. It yields the protein CASSFEGRTFSYEQYF.

This clonotype was seen more than once but under ten times. CDR3 sequence reads: CASSASPGQGFYEQYF. The DNA for the CDR3 is TGCGCCAGCAGCGCCAGCCCGGGACAGGGTTTCTACGAGCAGTACTTC. The genes are TRBV5-1 and TRBJ2-7; 9 bases are shared with TRBD1. Trimming took 4 bases from V and 3 from J; bases not matched to a gene: 11. The germline V gene has CDR1 SGHRS and CDR2 YFSETQ. The CDR3 has 16 residues.

The rearrangement uses TRBV20-1 and TRBJ1-4, with 7 nucleotides matching TRBD1. There are 16 residues in the CDR3. The J segment lost 0 bases and the V segment lost 4 bases, leaving 8 bases of the junction unmatched. Germline V gene lookup returns CDR1 DFQATT and CDR2 SNEGSKA (reference sequence). Written as DNA, the CDR3 is TGCAGTGCTATCAGGGGGAGGACCACAACTAATGAAAAACTGTTTTTT. The encoded protein is CSAIRGRTTTNEKLFF.

The rearrangement uses TRBV12-3 or TRBV12-4 and TRBJ2-3; 7 nucleotides agree with TRBD1. This CDR3 has 16 amino acids. V was pared by 6 bases and J by 6 bases, with 15 bases of the junction left unmatched. The CDR3 region is CASRPHRGFRPDTQYF. The CDR3 DNA sequence: TGTGCCAGCAGACCCCACAGGGGTTTTCGCCCGGATACGCAGTATTTT.

In its sample, this clonotype was seen many times. The chain is built from TRBV10-3 and TRBJ2-3; D call uncertain. The V and J ends lost 3 bases and 2 bases respectively, with 9 bases between them. The CDR3 extends over 14 amino acids. CDR1 and CDR2 from the germline V gene are ENHRY and SYGVKD. CDR3 DNA: TGTGCCATCAGTGATGGCCAAGACACAGATACGCAGTATTTT. Amino acids: CAISDGQDTDTQYF.

Ten or more counts support this clonotype. CDR3 sequence reads: CASSLGDHAKITGELFF. CDR3 coding DNA: TGCGCCAGCAGCTTGGGAGACCACGCAAAGATAACCGGGGAGCTGTTTTTT. The genes are TRBV5-1 and TRBJ2-2; D unclear. V was cut by 0 bases and J by 5 bases, with 17 bases left in between. The CDR3 totals 17 residues. The germline gives CDR1 SGHRS, CDR2 YFSETQ.

This clonotype was found many times. The rearrangement uses TRBV5-6 and TRBJ2-7; either TRBD1 or TRBD2 may fit D (5 bases each). V gave up 3 bases and J gave up 1 base, with 8 bases separating them. The length of the CDR3 is 13 residues. The germline V gene encodes CDR1 SGHDT and CDR2 YYEEEE. The CDR3 protein is CASSWDESYEQYF. CDR3 nucleotides: TGTGCCAGCAGCTGGGACGAATCCTACGAGCAGTACTTC.

This clonotype was recorded at least ten times. V is TRBV20-1 and J is TRBJ2-2; possibly TRBD1 for D (5 bases). The V end was cut by 5 bases, the J end by 4 bases, with 11 bases between. This CDR3 has 13 residues. CDR1 is DFQATT and CDR2 is SNEGSKA in the germline V gene (reference sequence). The CDR3, as DNA: TGCAGTGCTGCGGACACCATCACCGGGGAGCTGTTTTTT. Protein: CSAADTITGELFF.

The table lists this clonotype with many counts. The gene calls are TRBV7-2 and TRBJ2-5; TRBD1 matches at 7 bases. The CDR3 totals 14 residues. The germline CDR1 and CDR2 sequences are SGHTA and FQGNSA. V shed 5 bases and J 2 bases; nucleotides not matched to a gene: 5. The CDR3 bases are TGTGCCAGCAGCACTCCCAGGGGGCAAGAGACCCAGTACTTC. Amino acid sequence: CASSTPRGQETQYF.

This clonotype occurred many times. The chain uses TRBV20-1 and TRBJ2-1; 8 bases fit TRBD2. CDR1 and CDR2 (germline): DFQATT, SNEGSKA (reference sequence). The CDR3 extends over 15 amino acids. CDR3 bases: TGCAGCGCGATGCCCGGGACTAGTGTCTACAATGAGCAGTTCTTC. Amino acids: CSAMPGTSVYNEQFF.

V and J are TRBV30 and TRBJ1-5, with D unresolved. CDR1 and CDR2 (germline): GTSNPN, SVGIG (reference sequence). The V end was cut by 2 bases, the J end by 4 bases, with 9 bases between. CDR3 length equals 13 residues. The CDR3 DNA sequence: TGTGCCTGGAGTAACGGCAGGAATCAGCCCCAGCATTTT. The encoded protein is CAWSNGRNQPQHF.

The chain links TRBV7-3 to TRBJ2-3; 9 bases line up with TRBD2. This CDR3 contains 18 residues. Trimming at V came to 7 bases and at J to 6 bases, leaving 20 bases not matched to a gene. Germline values: CDR1 SGHTA, CDR2 FQGTGA. This chain's CDR3 is CASTLGPTSGLRGDTQYF. CDR3 DNA sequence: TGTGCCAGCACCTTGGGCCCTACTAGCGGGCTGAGGGGGGATACGCAGTATTTT.

This clonotype was recorded many times. This rearrangement joins TRBV6-1 to TRBJ1-1; D gene ambiguous. CDR1 MNHNS and CDR2 SASEGT come from the germline V gene. Trimming took off 2 bases at V and 0 bases at J, with 4 bases between the two ends. The CDR3 runs to 13 residues. The CDR3 is CASSEFLNTEAFF. The DNA of the CDR3 is TGTGCCAGCAGTGAATTTTTGAACACTGAAGCTTTCTTT.

This chain joins TRBV27 and TRBJ1-2; 7 bases match TRBD1. The CDR3 has 15 amino acids. Germline V gene lookup returns CDR1 MNHEY and CDR2 SMNVEV (reference sequence). J lost 8 bases, V lost 0 bases, and 9 bases had no gene match. The CDR3 region is CASSLSGGGAAGYTF. The CDR3 DNA reads as TGTGCCAGCAGTTTATCGGGAGGGGGCGCGGCCGGCTACACCTTC.

In its sample, this clonotype was seen a few times. The chain recombines TRBV5-4 with TRBJ2-3; D is unclear. The CDR3 is made up of 12 amino acids. Germline values: CDR1 SGHNT, CDR2 YYREEE (reference sequence). The V end was cut by 4 bases, the J end by 8 bases, with 11 bases between. The CDR3 protein is CASSATVGTQYF. The CDR3 DNA is TGTGCCAGCAGCGCGACTGTTGGTACGCAGTATTTT. Combining the CDR3 with reference TRBV5-4 and TRBJ2-3 gives the whole variable domain ETGVTQSPTHLIKTRGQQVTLRCSSQSGHNTVSWYQQALGQGPQFIFQYYREEENGRGNFPPRFSGLQFPNYSSELNVNALELDDSALYLCASSATVGTQYFGPGTRLTVL.

This chain uses TRBV2 with TRBJ2-1; D call uncertain. V lost 1 base and J 3 bases, leaving 7 bases between the germline ends. CDR3 size: 14 residues. Per germline, CDR1 SNHLY and CDR2 FYNNEI. CDR3 protein: CASSEDSYYNEQFF. CDR3 in DNA: TGTGCCAGCAGTGAAGATAGCTACTACAATGAGCAGTTCTTC.

This clonotype has ten or more counts. The chain carries TRBV20-1 and TRBJ2-2; no clear D gene. The ends were cut back, 3 bases at V and 0 bases at J, with 11 bases in the middle. From germline, CDR1 is DFQATT and CDR2 SNEGSKA (reference sequence). The CDR3 totals 15 residues. The CDR3 DNA is TGCAGTGCTAGGCTCTCGCGGACGAACACCGGGGAGCTGTTTTTT. Protein product: CSARLSRTNTGELFF.

In this sample, this clonotype turned up many times. The genes are TRBV28 and TRBJ2-5; 10 bases are shared with TRBD1. This CDR3 contains 16 residues. V lost 5 bases and J lost 5; bases outside the gene matches: 11. CDR1 is MDHEN and CDR2 is SYDVKM in the germline V gene. The chain's CDR3 is CASSLRTGGISETQYF. The CDR3 DNA reads as TGTGCCAGCAGTCTAAGGACAGGGGGAATCTCGGAGACCCAGTACTTC.

This clonotype was found a few times. V usage is TRBV6-1 and J usage is TRBJ1-1; a possible D gene is TRBD1 (6 bases). The CDR3 contains 13 residues. Trimming removed 3 bases from V and 4 bases from J, with 9 bases in between. Germline V lookup: CDR1 MNHNS, CDR2 SASEGT. In nucleotides, the CDR3 is TGTGCCAGCAGTGAGAGGGGGTCCACTGAAGCTTTCTTT. It is translated as CASSERGSTEAFF.

The sample holds many counts of this clonotype. The chain is built from TRBV7-9 and TRBJ2-1; 8 bases are shared with TRBD1. Germline CDR1 and CDR2: SEHNR and FQNEAQ (reference sequence). With 4 bases clipped from V and 8 bases from J, the junction kept 10 bases outside the gene matches. The CDR3 spans 15 residues. In nucleotides, the CDR3 is TGTGCCAGCAGCTCCCAGGGGGCCGTTGGGGATGAGCAGTTCTTC. This translates into CASSSQGAVGDEQFF.

This clonotype was counted many times. This sequence joins TRBV20-1 and TRBJ1-5; TRBD1 is a possible D gene (6 bases). The CDR3 is 16 amino acids. V was cut by 1 base and J by 5 bases, with 18 bases left in between. Germline lookup yields CDR1 DFQATT and CDR2 SNEGSKA (reference sequence). The CDR3 sequence is CSARGGAGVKDQPQHF. For the CDR3, the DNA is TGCAGTGCTAGAGGGGGGGCGGGGGTCAAGGATCAGCCCCAGCATTTT.

The rearrangement joins TRBV27 to TRBJ2-1; 10 bases are a match to TRBD2. CDR3 length: 13 amino acids. Germline V CDR1 and CDR2: MNHEY, SMNVEV (reference sequence). Trimming cost V 10 bases and J 2 bases; bases outside gene matches: 2. Written as DNA, the CDR3 is TGTGCCAACGGGACTAGCGCCTACAATGAGCAGTTCTTC. Translation: CANGTSAYNEQFF.